Described below is a single T cell receptor beta chain sequence and its context. Its antigen remains unidentified. The sample comes from a study of radiotherapy plus CTLA-4 blockade in lung cancer. Profiled with immunoSEQ multiplex PCR; TCRdb holds only in-frame clones, not every one. The data contain approximately 60,000 clones, around 80% of them singletons. V was clipped by 0 bases and J by 5 bases, with 5 bases between them. The germline V gene encodes CDR1 KGHSH and CDR2 LQKENI. The CDR3 has 13 amino acids. General study results and limits: The study found tumor-derived TCR clones expanded in blood after radiotherapy plus ipilimumab.

The chain joins TRBV18 to TRBJ2-4; D remains unclear. The sequence came from a human donor with non-small cell lung cancer whose response to radiotherapy plus ipilimumab could not be evaluated. The source was peripheral blood, collected from a patient treated with radiotherapy plus ipilimumab. CDR3 in amino acids: CASSPPAENIQYF. The CDR3 bases are TGTGCCAGCTCACCACCAGCTGAAAACATTCAGTACTTC.